The rows below give T cell receptor beta chains drawn from one sample of a study of T cells in Graves' hyperthyroidism and ophthalmopathy. MiXCR, applied by TCRdb to the multiplex PCR reads, yields one record per CDR3 protein. The table has 350,000 or so distinct CDR3 sequences, 18% seen once; the top ten hold roughly 49%. Sequenced material: blood. These receptor sequences come from a woman aged 50 to 60 with Graves' hyperthyroidism. The CDR3 runs from the conserved cysteine through the conserved F or W. D genes are given only for firm matches. Clone sizes are given selectively: once, few, many, or a class where the clone is expanded.

D gene: -; J gene: TRBJ2-3; V gene: TRBV15; clone size: few; CDR3 DNA: TGTGCCACCAGCAGAGACCGACGGTTTAGCACAGATACGCAGTATTTT; CDR3 protein: CATSRDRRFSTDTQYF
D gene: -; J gene: TRBJ1-3; V gene: TRBV3-1; clone size: -; CDR3 DNA: TGTGCCAGCAGCCAAGACGCCAATCGTGGAAACACCATATATTTT; CDR3 protein: CASSQDANRGNTIYF
D gene: -; J gene: TRBJ2-7; V gene: TRBV20-1; clone size: few; CDR3 DNA: TGCAGTGCTCGAAATTCTGACTCAGCCTACGAGCAGTACTTC; CDR3 protein: CSARNSDSAYEQYF
D gene: -; J gene: TRBJ2-5; V gene: TRBV5-4; clone size: few; CDR3 DNA: TGTGCCAGCAGCTTGGATAGTATGGAGACCCAGTACTTC; CDR3 protein: CASSLDSMETQYF
D gene: -; J gene: TRBJ2-1; V gene: TRBV18; clone size: few; CDR3 DNA: TGTGCCAGCTCACCACCGGCAGGGTATGACAATGAGCAGTTCTTC; CDR3 protein: CASSPPAGYDNEQFF
D gene: TRBD2; J gene: TRBJ2-1; V gene: TRBV10-3; clone size: few; CDR3 DNA: TGTGCCATCAGTGATCTTTTAGCGGGAGGGCCACTGTTCTTC; CDR3 protein: CAISDLLAGGPLFF
D gene: -; J gene: TRBJ1-2; V gene: TRBV12-3/TRBV12-4; clone size: many; CDR3 DNA: TGTGCCAGCAGTTTCCAAACGGTGACGACAGTATCGATCGGTGGCTACACCTTC; CDR3 protein: CASSFQTVTTVSIGGYTF
D gene: -; J gene: TRBJ2-4; V gene: TRBV20-1; clone size: -; CDR3 DNA: TGCAGTGCTAGAGATAATGGGTTCGGCAAAAACATTCAGTACTTC; CDR3 protein: CSARDNGFGKNIQYF
D gene: TRBD2; J gene: TRBJ2-6; V gene: TRBV28; clone size: -; CDR3 DNA: TGTGCCAGCAGTTTAGGGCTAGCGGGGGCCTCTGGGGCCAACGTCCTGACTTTC; CDR3 protein: CASSLGLAGASGANVLTF
D gene: TRBD1; J gene: TRBJ2-1; V gene: TRBV5-1; clone size: many; CDR3 DNA: TGCGCCAGCAGCTGGGGACAGCGCTCCTACAATGAGCAGTTCTTC; CDR3 protein: CASSWGQRSYNEQFF
D gene: TRBD2; J gene: TRBJ2-2; V gene: TRBV4-1; clone size: few; CDR3 DNA: TGCGCCAGCAGCTGGGGAGCGGGAGACACCGGGGAGCTGTTTTTT; CDR3 protein: CASSWGAGDTGELFF
D gene: -; J gene: TRBJ2-2; V gene: TRBV10-2; clone size: -; CDR3 DNA: TGCGCCAGCAGTGAGGCGACGGCGAGCACCGGGGAGCTGTTTTTT; CDR3 protein: CASSEATASTGELFF
D gene: -; J gene: TRBJ1-2; V gene: TRBV6-1; clone size: many; CDR3 DNA: TGTGCCAGCAGTGAAGCGCGGGGGGCCGGCTATGGCTACACCTTC; CDR3 protein: CASSEARGAGYGYTF
D gene: -; J gene: TRBJ1-2; V gene: TRBV5-1; clone size: -; CDR3 DNA: TGCGCCAGCAGCTTGGAAGGCCCGAACTATGGCTACACCTTC; CDR3 protein: CASSLEGPNYGYTF
D gene: -; J gene: TRBJ1-5; V gene: TRBV12-3/TRBV12-4; clone size: -; CDR3 DNA: TGTGCCAGCAGTTTTAGGCTAGGGGGGGACAATCAGCCCCAGCATTTT; CDR3 protein: CASSFRLGGDNQPQHF
D gene: -; J gene: TRBJ2-1; V gene: TRBV7-9; clone size: -; CDR3 DNA: TGTGCCAGCAGCTTAACCACCGTTGGGTTGGGAAGTGCGTACAAAGCCCATGAGCAGTTCTTC; CDR3 protein: CASSLTTVGLGSAYKAHEQFF
D gene: -; J gene: TRBJ1-6; V gene: TRBV25-1; clone size: -; CDR3 DNA: TGTGCCAGCAGCGTGGACGGCAGTAATTCACCCCTCCACTTT; CDR3 protein: CASSVDGSNSPLHF
D gene: TRBD2; J gene: TRBJ2-1; V gene: TRBV5-1; clone size: -; CDR3 DNA: TGCGCCAGCAGCGGGGGGACTAGCGGGATTTACAATGAGCAGTTCTTC; CDR3 protein: CASSGGTSGIYNEQFF
D gene: -; J gene: TRBJ2-5; V gene: TRBV6-1; clone size: few; CDR3 DNA: TGTGCCATTTCAGCTGATAGACTGGCACTCACCCAAGAGACCCAGTACTTC; CDR3 protein: CAISADRLALTQETQYF
D gene: -; J gene: TRBJ2-1; V gene: TRBV6-5; clone size: -; CDR3 DNA: TGTGCCAGCAGTTACTCTCCCGGGTTAGATGAGCAGTTCTTC; CDR3 protein: CASSYSPGLDEQFF
D gene: -; J gene: TRBJ2-3; V gene: TRBV2; clone size: many; CDR3 DNA: TGTGCCAGCAGTGAAGTTTTGCGGGGAGATACGCAGTATTTT; CDR3 protein: CASSEVLRGDTQYF
D gene: -; J gene: TRBJ1-6; V gene: TRBV6-1; clone size: -; CDR3 DNA: TGTGCCATCAGTGAGTCGGACAGTAATTCACCCCTCCACTTT; CDR3 protein: CAISESDSNSPLHF
D gene: -; J gene: TRBJ2-3; V gene: TRBV4-1; clone size: -; CDR3 DNA: TGCGCCAGCACCCCGGCGGAGCGGCGCACAGATACGCAGTATTTT; CDR3 protein: CASTPAERRTDTQYF
D gene: TRBD2; J gene: TRBJ2-2; V gene: TRBV2; clone size: -; CDR3 DNA: TGTGCCATCAACCAGGCCCCGGGACTAGCGGGAAAGGGCACCGGGGAGCTGCTTTTT; CDR3 protein: CAINQAPGLAGKGTGELLF
D gene: -; J gene: TRBJ1-6; V gene: TRBV2; clone size: -; CDR3 DNA: TGTGCCGGAACGTGGCAGCAAAATTCACCCCTCCACTTT; CDR3 protein: CAGTWQQNSPLHF
D gene: -; J gene: TRBJ2-5; V gene: TRBV27; clone size: few; CDR3 DNA: TGTGCCAGCGGACCTCACCAAGAGACCCAGTACTTC; CDR3 protein: CASGPHQETQYF
D gene: TRBD1; J gene: TRBJ2-3; V gene: TRBV29-1; clone size: few; CDR3 DNA: TGCAGCGTGGGGGGACAGGGGGCGCAGGATACGCAGTATTTT; CDR3 protein: CSVGGQGAQDTQYF
D gene: TRBD2; J gene: TRBJ2-1; V gene: TRBV7-9; clone size: -; CDR3 DNA: TGTGCCAGCAGCTTAGTAAGCGGGGAATACAATGAGCAGTTCTTC; CDR3 protein: CASSLVSGEYNEQFF
D gene: -; J gene: TRBJ1-2; V gene: TRBV12-3/TRBV12-4; clone size: -; CDR3 DNA: TGTGCCAGCAGTTTCGCCGGGTATGGCTACACCTTC; CDR3 protein: CASSFAGYGYTF
D gene: -; J gene: TRBJ2-1; V gene: TRBV11-2; clone size: -; CDR3 DNA: TGTGCCAGCAGCCCTCTAGGGACTCGTTACAATGAGCAGTTCTTC; CDR3 protein: CASSPLGTRYNEQFF
D gene: -; J gene: TRBJ2-7; V gene: TRBV5-1; clone size: -; CDR3 DNA: TGCGCCAGCAGCTCGGGGCCCCTCGCTGGCGAGCAGTACTTC; CDR3 protein: CASSSGPLAGEQYF
D gene: -; J gene: TRBJ2-5; V gene: TRBV6-2/TRBV6-3; clone size: many; CDR3 DNA: TGTGCCAGCAGTTACTCGACTATAAGGGAGACCCAGTACTTC; CDR3 protein: CASSYSTIRETQYF
D gene: -; J gene: TRBJ1-4; V gene: TRBV12-3/TRBV12-4; clone size: few; CDR3 DNA: TGTGCCAGCAGTTTGGGGTTTACTGAAAAACTGTTTTTT; CDR3 protein: CASSLGFTEKLFF
D gene: -; J gene: TRBJ2-1; V gene: TRBV11-2; clone size: many; CDR3 DNA: TGTGCCAGCAGCTTTGGGGACAATGAGCAGTTCTTC; CDR3 protein: CASSFGDNEQFF
D gene: -; J gene: TRBJ2-1; V gene: TRBV29-1; clone size: few; CDR3 DNA: TGCAGCGTTCCGTCGATAAACAATGAGCAGTTCTTC; CDR3 protein: CSVPSINNEQFF
D gene: TRBD1; J gene: TRBJ2-2; V gene: TRBV12-5; clone size: few; CDR3 DNA: TGTGCTAGTGGTTTTCTATACGCGGGTCAGGGGGCGCATAGTATTCCCGGGGAGCTGTTTTTT; CDR3 protein: CASGFLYAGQGAHSIPGELFF
D gene: TRBD1; J gene: TRBJ1-2; V gene: TRBV10-3; clone size: -; CDR3 DNA: TGTGCCATCAGTGAGTCGGGACAGACAAACTATGGCTACACCTTC; CDR3 protein: CAISESGQTNYGYTF
D gene: -; J gene: TRBJ1-5; V gene: TRBV28; clone size: many; CDR3 DNA: TGTGCCAGCAGTTTCTTAAGGGGTTGGGCCAATCACCCCCAGCATTTT; CDR3 protein: CASSFLRGWANHPQHF
D gene: -; J gene: TRBJ2-1; V gene: TRBV5-1; clone size: few; CDR3 DNA: TGCGCCAGCAGCTTGTATCAGGAGTTGACTATATTTGAGCAGTTCTTC; CDR3 protein: CASSLYQELTIFEQFF
D gene: -; J gene: TRBJ1-6; V gene: TRBV13; clone size: -; CDR3 DNA: TGTGCCAGCAGCTTAAGTCCCAACAGAAGCCCCTATAATTCACCCCTCCACTTT; CDR3 protein: CASSLSPNRSPYNSPLHF
D gene: -; J gene: TRBJ2-3; V gene: TRBV4-1; clone size: -; CDR3 DNA: TGCGCCAGCAGCCTGGCAGGGAGCCCAGATACGCAGTATTTT; CDR3 protein: CASSLAGSPDTQYF
D gene: TRBD2; J gene: TRBJ2-7; V gene: TRBV30; clone size: -; CDR3 DNA: TGTGCCTGGAGTCCCCTAGCGGGAGTCTCCTACGAGCAGTACTTC; CDR3 protein: CAWSPLAGVSYEQYF
D gene: -; J gene: TRBJ2-3; V gene: TRBV20-1; clone size: many; CDR3 DNA: TGCAGTGCTAGAGATCGAAGGGTTGGAGATACGCAGTATTTT; CDR3 protein: CSARDRRVGDTQYF
D gene: TRBD1; J gene: TRBJ1-1; V gene: TRBV12-3/TRBV12-4; clone size: many; CDR3 DNA: TGTGCCAGCAGTTATAACAGGGGTACGAACACTGAAGCTTTCTTT; CDR3 protein: CASSYNRGTNTEAFF
D gene: -; J gene: TRBJ2-2; V gene: TRBV20-1; clone size: few; CDR3 DNA: TGCAGTGCTAGAAAACCCGCGGACACCGGGGAGCTGTTTTTT; CDR3 protein: CSARKPADTGELFF
D gene: -; J gene: TRBJ1-4; V gene: TRBV2; clone size: few; CDR3 DNA: TGTGCCAGCAGTGGAGGAAGTCCTAATGAAAAACTGTTTTTT; CDR3 protein: CASSGGSPNEKLFF
D gene: -; J gene: TRBJ1-2; V gene: TRBV30; clone size: many; CDR3 DNA: TGTGCCCTACAACCCAGAGGGACCTATGGCTACACCTTC; CDR3 protein: CALQPRGTYGYTF
D gene: -; J gene: TRBJ1-1; V gene: TRBV20-1; clone size: -; CDR3 DNA: TGCAGTGCTAGAGATTCACAGGGTGGGACCGAAGCTTTCTTT; CDR3 protein: CSARDSQGGTEAFF
D gene: TRBD1; J gene: TRBJ2-5; V gene: TRBV2; clone size: -; CDR3 DNA: TGTGCCAGCAGGAGACAGGGGGATGGGGAGACCCAGTACTTC; CDR3 protein: CASRRQGDGETQYF
D gene: -; J gene: TRBJ2-3; V gene: TRBV5-6; clone size: -; CDR3 DNA: TGTGCCAGCAGCTTTTGGGAGGATACGCAGTATTTT; CDR3 protein: CASSFWEDTQYF
D gene: -; J gene: TRBJ2-2; V gene: TRBV4-1; clone size: -; CDR3 DNA: TGCGCCAGCAGCCAAGATCGAGGGCTTTCGAACACCGGGGAGCTGTTTTTT; CDR3 protein: CASSQDRGLSNTGELFF
D gene: -; J gene: TRBJ2-4; V gene: TRBV20-1; clone size: -; CDR3 DNA: TGCAGTGCTAGAGCTATGAGGGAGGTGGAAAACATTCAGTACTTC; CDR3 protein: CSARAMREVENIQYF
D gene: TRBD2; J gene: TRBJ2-7; V gene: TRBV7-9; clone size: few; CDR3 DNA: TGTGCCAGCAGCTTAGTAGCGGGAGGGCGCGAGCAGTACTTC; CDR3 protein: CASSLVAGGREQYF
D gene: TRBD2; J gene: TRBJ2-1; V gene: TRBV30; clone size: many; CDR3 DNA: TGTGCCTGGACCATCGGACTAGACGTCTCTTACAATGAGCAGTTCTTC; CDR3 protein: CAWTIGLDVSYNEQFF
D gene: -; J gene: TRBJ1-2; V gene: TRBV12-3/TRBV12-4; clone size: -; CDR3 DNA: TGTGCCAGCAGGGGAGCATCTGTCACCTTC; CDR3 protein: CASRGASVTF